This T cell receptor (beta chain) was sequenced for a study of CD8+ T cells in alopecia areata. Trimming removed 7 bases from V and 7 bases from J; junction bases left unmatched: 5. From germline, CDR1 is LNHDA and CDR2 SQIVND (reference sequence). The length of the CDR3 is 14 residues. Worth noting for this clone: What it binds is not known.

As the sequencing template, cDNA was produced by extracting RNA and reverse transcribing it. The table came from immunoSEQ multiplex PCR; TCRdb's copy has only in-frame clones and leaves some out. This table holds about 180,000 clones, about 55% found once. Study-wide findings and caveats: Among the top 100, expanded CD8+ clones were significantly decreased by tofacitinib, as was scalp clonality. Scalp samples also yield sequences from resident alphabeta T cells of normal skin.

Stated treatment: oral pan-JAK inhibitor, 5-10 mg twice daily. The sample was CD8+ T cells sorted from blood, taken at week 24, from a patient treated with tofacitinib. The TCR sequence derives from a human donor with alopecia areata. The chain joins TRBV19 to TRBJ2-1, with 12 bases that match TRBD2. The CDR3 sequence: CASNLAGGLNEQFF. The CDR3 nucleotides read TGTGCCAGTAATCTAGCGGGGGGGCTGAATGAGCAGTTCTTC.